The source of this T cell receptor beta chain is a study of graft-versus-host responses after intestinal transplantation. Study-wide context: Transplants were multivisceral, liver-intestinal, or isolated intestinal. Anti-thymocyte globulin served as induction for all recipients, who then took tacrolimus and steroids for about 3 years.

The junction had 5 bases not matched to a gene; V was cut back by 3 bases and J by 1 base. Germline loops: CDR1 SGHDT, CDR2 YYEEEE. The CDR3 is made up of 15 amino acids. A remark on this clone: Its antigen is unidentified.

Overall study findings and caveats: HvG clone declines early post-transplant were associated with peak circulating GvH levels. GvH clones turned up in recipient marrow; some had shown up first in ileum or blood.

Measured with immunoSEQ multiplex PCR; TCRdb has only the in-frame clones, and not every one. The sample records tens of thousands of clones, roughly 92% being singletons. This specimen consisted of unstimulated CD4+ T cells sorted from spleen or lymph node cells, obtained before intestinal transplant. The J gene is TRBJ2-3, the V gene TRBV5-6, with TRBD1 matching over 7 bases. The TCR was taken from a human donor who received an intestinal transplant. The CDR3, as DNA: TGTGCCAGCAGCTCGACAGGGATTGGCACAGATACGCAGTATTTT. This sequence encodes CASSSTGIGTDTQYF.